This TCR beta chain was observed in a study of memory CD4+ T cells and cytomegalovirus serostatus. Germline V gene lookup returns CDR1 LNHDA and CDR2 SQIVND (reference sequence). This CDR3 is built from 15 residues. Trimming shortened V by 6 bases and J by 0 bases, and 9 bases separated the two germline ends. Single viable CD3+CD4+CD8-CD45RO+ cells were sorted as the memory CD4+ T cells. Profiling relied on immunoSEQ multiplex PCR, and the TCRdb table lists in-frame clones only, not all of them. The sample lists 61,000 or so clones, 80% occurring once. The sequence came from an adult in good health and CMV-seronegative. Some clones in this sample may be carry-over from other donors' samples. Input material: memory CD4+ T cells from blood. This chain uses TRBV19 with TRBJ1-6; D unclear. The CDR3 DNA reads TGTGCCAGTAGGTTCGTTAGCTCCTATAATTCACCCCTCCACTTT. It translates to CASRFVSSYNSPLHF.